A selection of T cell receptor beta chains follows, all from one sample in a study of identical twins. Via MiXCR, TCRdb re-called the 5' RACE reads, giving one row per CDR3 protein. The data hold roughly 230,000 distinct CDR3 sequences, with approximately 8.3% observed a single time. This sample also belongs to another study, concerning yellow fever vaccine responses in identical twins.

Sequencing input: CD8+ T cells sorted from blood. These receptor sequences come from a woman in her late teens or twenties in good health. Each CDR3 is given with its conserved first and last residue. Fields, in order: V gene, J gene, clone size, D gene, CDR3 DNA, CDR3 protein. The D gene is left open where the match is weak. Part of the rows lack a size; the others show once, few, many or a class for expanded clones.

TRBV7-6	TRBJ2-5	few	TRBD2	TGTGCCAGCAGCCCCAGCGGGAGTGACGAGACCCAGTACTTC	CASSPSGSDETQYF
TRBV4-3	TRBJ2-1	many	.	TGCGCCAGCAGCCAAGCTAGGGGGGCCAATGAGCAGTTCTTC	CASSQARGANEQFF
TRBV7-2	TRBJ2-7	many	.	TGTGCCAGCAGCTTCCGGGACTTCTCCTACGAGCAGTACTTC	CASSFRDFSYEQYF
TRBV5-1	TRBJ2-3	few	.	TGCGCCAGCAGCTTGTGGGGACGTTCGGAAACAGATACGCAGTATTTT	CASSLWGRSETDTQYF
TRBV6-1	TRBJ2-3	many	TRBD2	TGTGCCAGCAGTAGCCCACTAGCGGGAGAAGATACGCAGTATTTT	CASSSPLAGEDTQYF
TRBV11-3	TRBJ2-3	few	.	TGTGCCAGCAGCCCCGACCGTTTCACAGATACGCAGTATTTT	CASSPDRFTDTQYF
TRBV4-3	TRBJ2-1	few	.	TGCGCCAGCAGCCAAGGTTTTACCGGTAGCTCCTACAATGAGCAGTTCTTC	CASSQGFTGSSYNEQFF
TRBV6-1	TRBJ1-5	few	.	TGTGCCAGCAGTCCAGCGGGGGTCGGGGCTCAGCCCCAGCATTTT	CASSPAGVGAQPQHF
TRBV5-6	TRBJ2-7	few	TRBD2	TGTGCCAGCAGCTTGGGAGGTAGCGGGACCCCCTACGAGCAGTACTTC	CASSLGGSGTPYEQYF
TRBV4-2	TRBJ2-3	.	TRBD1	TGTGCCAGCAGCCCCCAGGGGGCGGAAGATACGCAGTATTTT	CASSPQGAEDTQYF
TRBV12-3/TRBV12-4	TRBJ1-2	.	.	TGTGCCAGCCGGGGCCTTGCAGGCTACACCTTC	CASRGLAGYTF
TRBV7-9	TRBJ2-1	.	.	TGTGCCAGCAGCTTAGCAGGTGACGATGAGCAGTTCTTC	CASSLAGDDEQFF
TRBV2	TRBJ2-2	.	TRBD1	TGTGCCTTCAGTACAAACCACCTTAAGGGACAGAGCACCGGGGAGCTGTTTTTT	CAFSTNHLKGQSTGELFF
TRBV28	TRBJ2-6	few	.	TGTGCCAGCTGTGTCTCTGGGGCCAACGTCCTGACTTTC	CASCVSGANVLTF
TRBV29-1	TRBJ2-7	.	.	TGCAGCGTTCAAAAAGATAGCTCCTACGAGCAGTACTTC	CSVQKDSSYEQYF
TRBV6-5	TRBJ2-1	.	TRBD2	TGTGCCAGCAGTTACGCGAGGGGGACTAGCATCTCGTACAATGAGCAGTTCTTC	CASSYARGTSISYNEQFF
TRBV10-3	TRBJ2-1	few	TRBD2	TGTGCCATCAAAATCGGACTAGCGGGAGACAATGAGCAGTTCTTC	CAIKIGLAGDNEQFF
TRBV15	TRBJ1-5	many	.	TGTGCCACCAGCAGAGCTCGGTTAAGCAATCAGCCCCAGCATTTT	CATSRARLSNQPQHF
TRBV7-2	TRBJ2-7	many	.	TGTGCCAGCAGCTTAGCCCAAACCTACGAGCAGTACTTC	CASSLAQTYEQYF